The clone carrying this TCR beta chain was detected only a few times. This CDR3 contains 13 residues. From germline, CDR1 is LGHDT and CDR2 YNNKEL (reference sequence). The V and J ends lost 6 bases and 9 bases respectively, with 12 bases between them. These data belong to a study of blood T cell repertoires in COVID-19. Study details: Sample material is recorded as cDNA or gDNA derived from T cells, B-cell-depleted T cells, or PBMCs.

TCRdb's table, derived via immunoSEQ multiplex PCR, lists solely in-frame clones and lacks some. The sample shows around 190,000 clones, approximately 80% of them seen only once. The source is a woman between 35 and 50 years old with COVID-19, enrolled during active disease. The chain couples TRBV3-1 (or the pseudogene TRBV3-2) to TRBJ1-6; D uncertain. The sample comprised peripheral blood. CDR3 bases: TGTGCCAGCAGTCCCAGGTTGGGTTCACCCCTCCACTTT. Protein: CASSPRLGSPLHF.